These T cell receptor beta chains were read from a single sample in a study of shared clonotypes between healthy human individuals. Repertoires were generated with immunoSEQ multiplex PCR, while TCRdb's copy carries only in-frame clones and drops some. The table shows around 1.9 million clones, with under 95% occurring only once. The sample taken for sequencing was naive CD8+ T cells from PBMCs. Receptors originate from a young man in good health. Some clones in this sample may be carry-over from other donors' samples. The CDR3 runs from the conserved cysteine through the conserved F or W. The D gene is left open where the match is weak. Not every row has a clone size; where given, it reads once, few, many or a size class.

>TRBV4-2|TRBJ2-1|-|-
TGTGCCAGCAGCCAAGAGGCCCCTGGGGTCTACAATGAGCAGTTCTTC
CASSQEAPGVYNEQFF
>TRBV9|TRBJ1-2|-|TRBD1
TGTGCCAGCAGCGCCCGGGGGACAGGGGGTAATGGCTACACCTTC
CASSARGTGGNGYTF
>TRBV4-1|TRBJ2-3|-|TRBD2
TGCGCCAGCAGCCAAGATTGGAGTGGAGCGGGAGTCGTAGATACGCAGTATTTT
CASSQDWSGAGVVDTQYF
>TRBV2|TRBJ1-5|-|-
TGTGCCAGCAGTGAACCGGGTGGAGGCAATCAGCCCCAGCATTTT
CASSEPGGGNQPQHF
>TRBV29-1|TRBJ2-7|-|-
TGCAGCGGTATGGGGAGCTCCTACGAGCAGTACTTC
CSGMGSSYEQYF
>TRBV27|TRBJ1-1|-|-
TGTGCCAGCAGTTTAGGGCCCAAATGGGACACTGAAGCTTTCTTT
CASSLGPKWDTEAFF
>TRBV27|TRBJ2-7|-|-
TGTGCCAGCAGTTTATCGAGAGGGGTACACGAGCAGTACTTC
CASSLSRGVHEQYF
>TRBV28|TRBJ2-7|-|TRBD2
TGTGCCAGCAGTCCCCTTAGCGGGAGGGCCTGGAGCCACGAGCAGTACTTC
CASSPLSGRAWSHEQYF
>TRBV29-1|TRBJ2-1|once|-
TGCAGCGTTGAAGGGTCTGCAACCTACAATGAGCAGTTCTTC
CSVEGSATYNEQFF
>TRBV7-9|TRBJ2-1|-|TRBD2
TGTGCCAGCAGCTCCGTAGCGGGCTCCTACAATGAGCAGTTCTTC
CASSSVAGSYNEQFF